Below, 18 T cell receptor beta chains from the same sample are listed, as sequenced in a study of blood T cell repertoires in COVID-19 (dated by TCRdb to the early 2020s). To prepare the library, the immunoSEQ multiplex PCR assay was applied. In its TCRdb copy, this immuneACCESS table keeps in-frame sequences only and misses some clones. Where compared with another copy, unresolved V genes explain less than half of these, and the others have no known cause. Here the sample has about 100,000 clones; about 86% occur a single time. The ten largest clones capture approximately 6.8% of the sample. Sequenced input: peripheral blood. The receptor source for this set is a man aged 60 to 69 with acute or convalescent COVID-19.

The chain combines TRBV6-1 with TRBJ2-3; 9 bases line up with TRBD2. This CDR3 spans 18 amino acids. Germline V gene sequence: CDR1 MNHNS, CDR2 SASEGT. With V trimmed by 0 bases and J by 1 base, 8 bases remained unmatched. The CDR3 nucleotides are TGTGCCAGCAGTGAAGCCCGAGGGGCGGGAGGGCGCACAGATACGCAGTATTTT. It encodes CASSEARGAGGRTDTQYF.

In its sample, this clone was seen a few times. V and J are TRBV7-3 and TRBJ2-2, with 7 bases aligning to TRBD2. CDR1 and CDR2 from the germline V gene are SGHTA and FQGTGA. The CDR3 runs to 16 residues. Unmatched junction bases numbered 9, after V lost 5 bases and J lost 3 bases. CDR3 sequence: CASSLVGSGHTGELFF. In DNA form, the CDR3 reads TGTGCCAGCAGCCTAGTGGGTAGCGGGCACACCGGGGAGCTGTTTTTT.

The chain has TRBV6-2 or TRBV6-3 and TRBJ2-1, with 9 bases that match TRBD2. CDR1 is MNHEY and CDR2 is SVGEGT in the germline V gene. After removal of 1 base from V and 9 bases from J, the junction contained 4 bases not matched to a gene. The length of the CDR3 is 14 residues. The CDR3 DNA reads TGTGCCAGCAGTTACTTAGCGGGAGATGCTGAGCAGTTCTTC. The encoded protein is CASSYLAGDAEQFF.

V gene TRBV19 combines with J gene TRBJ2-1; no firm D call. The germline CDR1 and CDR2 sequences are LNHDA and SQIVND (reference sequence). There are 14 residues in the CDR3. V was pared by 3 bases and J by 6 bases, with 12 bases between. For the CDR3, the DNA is TGTGCCAGTAGTATGTTGCGCCGCGGCAATGAGCAGTTCTTC. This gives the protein CASSMLRRGNEQFF.

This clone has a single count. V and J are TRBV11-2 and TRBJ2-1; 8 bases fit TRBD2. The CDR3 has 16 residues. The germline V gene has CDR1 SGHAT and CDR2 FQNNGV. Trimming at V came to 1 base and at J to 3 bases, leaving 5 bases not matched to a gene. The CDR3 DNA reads TGTGCCAGCAGCTTAGGGGCGGGAGGAGGCTACAATGAGCAGTTCTTC. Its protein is CASSLGAGGGYNEQFF.

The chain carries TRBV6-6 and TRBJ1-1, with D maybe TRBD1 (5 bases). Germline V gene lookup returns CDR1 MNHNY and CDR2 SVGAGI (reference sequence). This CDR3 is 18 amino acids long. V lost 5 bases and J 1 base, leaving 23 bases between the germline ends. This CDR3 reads CASSPRGVGAPSNTEAFF. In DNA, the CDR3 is TGTGCCAGCAGTCCGCGGGGGGTCGGAGCCCCGTCGAACACTGAAGCTTTCTTT.

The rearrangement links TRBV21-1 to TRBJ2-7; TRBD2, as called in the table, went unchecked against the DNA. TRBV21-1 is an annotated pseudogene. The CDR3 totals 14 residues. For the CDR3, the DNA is TGTGCCAGCAGCAAAGGACTGCTAACCTACGAGCAGTACTTC. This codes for CASSKGLLTYEQYF.

CDR3 in amino acids: CASSHRGRNEKLFF. In DNA, the CDR3 is TGCGCCAGCAGCCACAGGGGACGTAATGAAAAACTGTTTTTT. J is TRBJ1-4 and V is TRBV5-1; 7 bases agree with TRBD1. V dropped 4 bases and J dropped 4; count of bases not matched to a gene: 4. Germline CDR1 is SGHRS and CDR2 is YFSETQ. This CDR3 comprises 14 residues.

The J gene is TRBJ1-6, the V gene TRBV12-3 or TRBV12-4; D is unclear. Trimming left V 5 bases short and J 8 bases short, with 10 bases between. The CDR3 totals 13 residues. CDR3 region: CASSGRADSPLHF. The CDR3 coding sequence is TGTGCCAGCAGTGGGCGGGCGGATTCACCCCTCCACTTT.

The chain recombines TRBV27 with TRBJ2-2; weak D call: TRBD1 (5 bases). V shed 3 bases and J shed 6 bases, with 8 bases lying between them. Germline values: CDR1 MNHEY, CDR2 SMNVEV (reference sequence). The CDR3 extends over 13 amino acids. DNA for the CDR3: TGTGCCAGCAGTTTCAGGGTCGCCGGGGAGCTGTTTTTT. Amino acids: CASSFRVAGELFF.

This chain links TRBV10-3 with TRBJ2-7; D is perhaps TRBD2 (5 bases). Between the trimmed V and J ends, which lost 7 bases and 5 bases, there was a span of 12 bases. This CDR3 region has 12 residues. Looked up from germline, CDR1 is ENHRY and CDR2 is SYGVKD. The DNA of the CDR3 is TGTGCCATCAAGGCTAGCTTCGACGAGCAGTACTTC. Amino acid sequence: CAIKASFDEQYF.

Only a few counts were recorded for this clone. Written as DNA, the CDR3 is TGTGCCACCAGTGATCCTAGAACCTTACCAGATACGCAGTATTTT. Translating gives CATSDPRTLPDTQYF. The chain has TRBV24-1 and TRBJ2-3, with D unresolved. CDR3 size: 15 residues. In germline, CDR1 is KGHDR, CDR2 SFDVKD. V lost 3 bases to trimming and J lost 4 bases, with 13 bases between them.

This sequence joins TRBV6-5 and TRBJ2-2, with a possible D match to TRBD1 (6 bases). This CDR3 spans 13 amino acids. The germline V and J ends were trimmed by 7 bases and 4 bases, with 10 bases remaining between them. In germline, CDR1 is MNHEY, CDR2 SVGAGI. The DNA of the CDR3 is TGTGCCAGCAACCTAGGGGGCACCGGGGAGCTGTTTTTT. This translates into CASNLGGTGELFF.

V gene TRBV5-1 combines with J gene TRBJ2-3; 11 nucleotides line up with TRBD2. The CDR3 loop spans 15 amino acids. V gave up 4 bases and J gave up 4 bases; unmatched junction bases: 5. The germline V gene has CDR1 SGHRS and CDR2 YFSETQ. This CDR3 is CASSPTSGGADTQYF. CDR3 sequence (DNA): TGCGCCAGCAGCCCTACTAGCGGGGGAGCAGATACGCAGTATTTT. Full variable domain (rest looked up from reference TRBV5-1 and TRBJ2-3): KAGVTQTPRYLIKTRGQQVTLSCSPISGHRSVSWYQQTPGQGLQFLFEYFSETQRNKGNFPGRFSGRQFSNSRSEMNVSTLELGDSALYLCASSPTSGGADTQYFGPGTRLTVL.

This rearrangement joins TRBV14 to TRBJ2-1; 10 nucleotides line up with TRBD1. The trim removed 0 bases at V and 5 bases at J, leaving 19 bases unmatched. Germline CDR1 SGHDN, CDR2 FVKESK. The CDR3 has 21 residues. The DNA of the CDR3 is TGTGCCAGCAGCCAAGATGCTTTCAGCGACAGGGGGCCGATAGGGCACAATGAGCAGTTCTTC. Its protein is CASSQDAFSDRGPIGHNEQFF.

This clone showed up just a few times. DNA of the CDR3: TGCGCCAGCAGCCAAGCCGTATTTGGGGGGGCCACAGATACGCAGTATTTT. This gives the protein CASSQAVFGGATDTQYF. The rearrangement links TRBV4-3 to TRBJ2-3, with D possibly matching TRBD2 (7 bases). Germline V gene lookup returns CDR1 LGHNA and CDR2 YSLEER. The V and J ends lost 1 base and 2 bases respectively, with 16 bases between them. The CDR3 has 17 residues.

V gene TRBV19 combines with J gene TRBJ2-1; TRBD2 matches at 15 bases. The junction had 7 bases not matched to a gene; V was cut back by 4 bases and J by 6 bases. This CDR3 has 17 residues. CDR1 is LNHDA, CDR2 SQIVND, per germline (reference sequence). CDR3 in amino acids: CASSTKGLAGGANEQFF. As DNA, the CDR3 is TGTGCCAGTAGTACGAAGGGACTAGCGGGGGGAGCCAATGAGCAGTTCTTC.

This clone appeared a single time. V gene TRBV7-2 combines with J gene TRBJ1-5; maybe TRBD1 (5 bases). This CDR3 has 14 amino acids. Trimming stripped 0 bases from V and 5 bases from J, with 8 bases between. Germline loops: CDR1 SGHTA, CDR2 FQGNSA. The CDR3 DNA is TGTGCCAGCAGCTTAGCGTGGGGGGATCAGCCCCAGCATTTT. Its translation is CASSLAWGDQPQHF.